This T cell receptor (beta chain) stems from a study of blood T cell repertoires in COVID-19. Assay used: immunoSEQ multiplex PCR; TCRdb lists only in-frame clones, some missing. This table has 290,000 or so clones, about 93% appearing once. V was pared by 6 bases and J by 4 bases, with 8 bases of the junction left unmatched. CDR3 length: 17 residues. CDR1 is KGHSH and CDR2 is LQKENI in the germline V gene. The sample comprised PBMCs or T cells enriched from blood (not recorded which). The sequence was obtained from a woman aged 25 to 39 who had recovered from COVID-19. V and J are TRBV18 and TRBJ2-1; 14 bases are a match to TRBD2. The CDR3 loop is CASSPGTSGSTYNEQFF. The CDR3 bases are TGTGCCAGCTCCCCCGGGACTAGCGGGAGTACATACAATGAGCAGTTCTTC. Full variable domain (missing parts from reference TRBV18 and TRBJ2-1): NAGVMQNPRHLVRRRGQEARLRCSPMKGHSHVYWYRQLPEEGLKFMVYLQKENIIDESGMPKERFSAEFPKEGPSILRIQQVVRGDSAAYFCASSPGTSGSTYNEQFFGPGTRLTVL.